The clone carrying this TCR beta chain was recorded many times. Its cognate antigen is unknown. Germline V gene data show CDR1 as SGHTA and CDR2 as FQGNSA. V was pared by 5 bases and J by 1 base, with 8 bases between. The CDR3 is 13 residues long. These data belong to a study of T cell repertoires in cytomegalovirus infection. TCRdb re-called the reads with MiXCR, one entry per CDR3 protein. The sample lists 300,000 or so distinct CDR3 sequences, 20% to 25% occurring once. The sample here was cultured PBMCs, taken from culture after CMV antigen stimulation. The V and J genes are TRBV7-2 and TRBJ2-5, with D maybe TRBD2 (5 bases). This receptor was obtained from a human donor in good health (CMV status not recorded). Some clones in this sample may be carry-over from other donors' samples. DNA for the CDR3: TGTGCCAGCAGCCAACTAGGCCAAGAGACCCAGTACTTC. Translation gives CASSQLGQETQYF.